The clone carrying this T cell receptor beta chain was seen a single time. The antigen is unknown. Here immunoSEQ multiplex PCR was the method, and the copy in TCRdb shows in-frame clones only, minus some. The data show roughly 2.6 million clones, 90% to 95% seen once. This sample was taken from a study of shared clonotypes between healthy human individuals. Study-level findings and limits: Represented diversity, genetic and exposure-history alike, was limited by few donors. Expectations were that clonotype sharing among donors would be affected by sequencing depth.

Donors, healthy HIV-negative adults, lacked recent acute infections or vaccinations. From CD4+ cells came CD45RA+ naive and CD45RA-negative memory subsets. The CDR3 length is 15 residues. J lost 6 bases, V lost 4 bases, and 6 bases had no gene match. Per the germline V gene, CDR1 is KGHSH and CDR2 is LQKENI. This clonotype originated in a man aged 18 to 35 in good health. V usage is TRBV18 and J usage is TRBJ2-1; 10 nucleotides align to TRBD1. The sample taken for sequencing was naive CD4+ T cells sorted from blood. Specified subset: CD45RA+ positively selected. The CDR3 DNA reads as TGTGCCAGCTCACGAACGGGACAGGGGACCAATGAGCAGTTCTTC. Protein: CASSRTGQGTNEQFF.